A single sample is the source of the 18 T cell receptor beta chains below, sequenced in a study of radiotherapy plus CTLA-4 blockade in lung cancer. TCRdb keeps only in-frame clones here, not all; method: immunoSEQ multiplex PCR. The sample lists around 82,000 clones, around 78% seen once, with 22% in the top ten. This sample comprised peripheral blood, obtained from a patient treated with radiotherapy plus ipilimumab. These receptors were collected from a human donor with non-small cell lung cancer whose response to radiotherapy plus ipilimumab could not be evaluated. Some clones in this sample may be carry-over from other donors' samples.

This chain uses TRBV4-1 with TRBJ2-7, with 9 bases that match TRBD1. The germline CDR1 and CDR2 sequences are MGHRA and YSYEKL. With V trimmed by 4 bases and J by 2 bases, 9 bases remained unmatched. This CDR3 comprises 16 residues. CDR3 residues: CASSLTGTGFTYEQYF. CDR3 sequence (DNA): TGCGCCAGCAGCCTAACCGGGACAGGGTTCACCTACGAGCAGTACTTC.

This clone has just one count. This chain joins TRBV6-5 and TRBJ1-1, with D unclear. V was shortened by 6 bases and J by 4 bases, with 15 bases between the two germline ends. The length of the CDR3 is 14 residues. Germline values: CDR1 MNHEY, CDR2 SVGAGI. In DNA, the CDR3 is TGTGCCAGCAGAGCCTCGGGAGGCCCCACTGAAGCTTTCTTT. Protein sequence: CASRASGGPTEAFF.

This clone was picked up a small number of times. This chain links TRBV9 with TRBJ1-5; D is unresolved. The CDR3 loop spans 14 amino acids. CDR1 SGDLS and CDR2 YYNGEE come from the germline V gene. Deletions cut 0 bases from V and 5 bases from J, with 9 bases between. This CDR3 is CASSVDGFYQPQHF. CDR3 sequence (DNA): TGTGCCAGCAGCGTAGACGGTTTCTATCAGCCCCAGCATTTT. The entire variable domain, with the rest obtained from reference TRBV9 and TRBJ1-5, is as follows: DSGVTQTPKHLITATGQRVTLRCSPRSGDLSVYWYQQSLDQGLQFLIQYYNGEERAKGNILERFSAQQFPDLHSELNLSSLELGDSALYFCASSVDGFYQPQHFGDGTRLSIL.

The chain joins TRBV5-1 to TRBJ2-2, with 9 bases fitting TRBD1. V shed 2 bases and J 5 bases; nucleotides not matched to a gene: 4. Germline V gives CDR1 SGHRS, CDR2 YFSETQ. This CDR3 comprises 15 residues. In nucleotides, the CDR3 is TGCGCCAGCAGCTTCCTGACAGGGGGTACCGGGGAGCTGTTTTTT. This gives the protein CASSFLTGGTGELFF.

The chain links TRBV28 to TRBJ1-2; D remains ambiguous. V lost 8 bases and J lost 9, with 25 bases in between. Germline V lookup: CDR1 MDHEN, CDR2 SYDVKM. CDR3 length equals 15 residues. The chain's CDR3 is CASHGQALFSSSYTF. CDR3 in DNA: TGTGCCAGCCATGGGCAGGCTTTATTTTCAAGTAGCTACACCTTC.

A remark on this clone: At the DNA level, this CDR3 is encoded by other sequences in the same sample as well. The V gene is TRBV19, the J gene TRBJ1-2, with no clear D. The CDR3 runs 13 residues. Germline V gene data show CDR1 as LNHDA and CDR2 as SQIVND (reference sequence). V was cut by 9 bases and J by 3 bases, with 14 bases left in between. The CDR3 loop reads CASRGSGYYGYTF. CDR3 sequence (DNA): TGTGCCAGCCGCGGTAGTGGCTACTATGGCTACACCTTC.

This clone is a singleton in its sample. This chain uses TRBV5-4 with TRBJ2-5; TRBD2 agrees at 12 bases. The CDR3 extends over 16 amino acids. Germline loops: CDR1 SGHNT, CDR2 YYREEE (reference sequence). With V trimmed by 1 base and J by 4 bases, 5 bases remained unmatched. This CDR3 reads CASSLPSGGAGETQYF. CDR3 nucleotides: TGTGCCAGCAGCTTGCCTAGCGGGGGGGCCGGAGAGACCCAGTACTTC.

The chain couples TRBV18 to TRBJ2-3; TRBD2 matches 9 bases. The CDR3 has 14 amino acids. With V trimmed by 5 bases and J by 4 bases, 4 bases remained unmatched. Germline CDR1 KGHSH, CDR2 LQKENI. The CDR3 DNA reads TGTGCCAGCTCATCGGGACTAGCAGCAGATACGCAGTATTTT. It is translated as CASSSGLAADTQYF.

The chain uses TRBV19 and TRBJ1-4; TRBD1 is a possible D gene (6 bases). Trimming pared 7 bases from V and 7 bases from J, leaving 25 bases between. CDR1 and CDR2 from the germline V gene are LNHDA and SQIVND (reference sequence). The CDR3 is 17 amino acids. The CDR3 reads CASTLRPGEPAGEKLFF. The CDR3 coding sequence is TGTGCCAGTACCCTAAGGCCAGGGGAGCCGGCAGGTGAAAAACTGTTTTTT.

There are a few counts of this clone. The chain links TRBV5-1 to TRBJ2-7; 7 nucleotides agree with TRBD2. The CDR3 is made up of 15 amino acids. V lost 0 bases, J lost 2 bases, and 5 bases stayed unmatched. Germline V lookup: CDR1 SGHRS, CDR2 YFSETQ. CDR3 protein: CASSLEAGFAYEQYF. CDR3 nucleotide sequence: TGCGCCAGCAGCTTGGAAGCGGGGTTCGCCTACGAGCAGTACTTC.

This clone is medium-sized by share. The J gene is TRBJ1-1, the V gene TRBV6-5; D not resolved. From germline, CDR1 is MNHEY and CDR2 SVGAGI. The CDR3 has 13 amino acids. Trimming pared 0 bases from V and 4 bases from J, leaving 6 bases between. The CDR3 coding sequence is TGTGCCAGCAGTTACTCTGAGGTCACTGAAGCTTTCTTT. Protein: CASSYSEVTEAFF.

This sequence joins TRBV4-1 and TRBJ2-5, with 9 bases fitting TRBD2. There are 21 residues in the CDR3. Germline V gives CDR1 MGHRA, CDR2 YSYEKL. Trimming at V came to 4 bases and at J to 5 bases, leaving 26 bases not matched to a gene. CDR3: CASSRGGLDGAGGPRQETQYF. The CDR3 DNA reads TGCGCCAGCAGCCGAGGGGGCCTCGATGGGGCGGGGGGGCCGAGGCAGGAGACCCAGTACTTC.

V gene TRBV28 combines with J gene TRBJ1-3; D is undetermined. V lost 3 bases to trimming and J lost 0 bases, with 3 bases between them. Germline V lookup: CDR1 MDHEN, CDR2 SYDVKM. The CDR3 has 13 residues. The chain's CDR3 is CASSFSSGNTIYF. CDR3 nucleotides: TGTGCCAGCAGTTTCAGCTCTGGAAACACCATATATTTT.

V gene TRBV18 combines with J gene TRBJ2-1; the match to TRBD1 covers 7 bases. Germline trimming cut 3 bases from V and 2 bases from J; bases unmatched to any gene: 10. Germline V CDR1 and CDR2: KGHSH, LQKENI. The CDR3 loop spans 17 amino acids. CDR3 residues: CASSPDLQGYTYNEQFF. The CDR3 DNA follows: TGTGCCAGCTCACCCGATTTACAGGGGTACACCTACAATGAGCAGTTCTTC. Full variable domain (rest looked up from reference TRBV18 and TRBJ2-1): NAGVMQNPRHLVRRRGQEARLRCSPMKGHSHVYWYRQLPEEGLKFMVYLQKENIIDESGMPKERFSAEFPKEGPSILRIQQVVRGDSAAYFCASSPDLQGYTYNEQFFGPGTRLTVL.

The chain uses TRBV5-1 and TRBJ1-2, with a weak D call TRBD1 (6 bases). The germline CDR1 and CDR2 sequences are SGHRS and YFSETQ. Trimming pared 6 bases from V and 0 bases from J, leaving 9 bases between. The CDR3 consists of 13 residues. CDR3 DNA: TGCGCCAGCACGGACAGTTCTAACTATGGCTACACCTTC. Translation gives CASTDSSNYGYTF.

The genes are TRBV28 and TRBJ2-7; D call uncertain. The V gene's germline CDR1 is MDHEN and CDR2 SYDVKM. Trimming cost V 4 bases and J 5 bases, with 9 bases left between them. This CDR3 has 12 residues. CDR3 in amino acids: CASSSGFHEQYF. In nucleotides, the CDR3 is TGTGCCAGCAGTTCCGGGTTCCACGAGCAGTACTTC.

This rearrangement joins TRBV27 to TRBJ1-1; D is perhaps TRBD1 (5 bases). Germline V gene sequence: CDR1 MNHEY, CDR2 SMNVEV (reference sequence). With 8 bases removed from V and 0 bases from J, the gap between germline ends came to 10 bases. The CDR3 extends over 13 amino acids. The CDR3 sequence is CASHRSMNTEAFF. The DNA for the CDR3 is TGTGCCAGCCACAGGAGCATGAACACTGAAGCTTTCTTT.

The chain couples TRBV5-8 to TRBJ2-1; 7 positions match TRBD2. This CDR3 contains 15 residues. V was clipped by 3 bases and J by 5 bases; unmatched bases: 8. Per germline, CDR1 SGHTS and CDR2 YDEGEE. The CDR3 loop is CASSWDYQSHNEQFF. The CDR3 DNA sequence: TGTGCCAGCAGCTGGGACTATCAGTCACACAATGAGCAGTTCTTC. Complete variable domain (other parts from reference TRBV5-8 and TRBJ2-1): EAGVTQSPTHLIKTRGQQATLRCSPISGHTSVYWYQQALGLGLQFLLWYDEGEERNRGNFPPRFSGRQFPNYSSELNVNALELEDSALYLCASSWDYQSHNEQFFGPGTRLTVL.